The 12 T cell receptor beta chains in this list originate from one sample, sequenced in a study of shared clonotypes between healthy human individuals. Produced via immunoSEQ multiplex PCR; TCRdb's table is partial and in-frame only. This sample has roughly 1,600,000 clones, with 98% found just once. The material sequenced was naive CD4+ T cells sorted from blood. Subset here: CD45RA+ positively selected. The receptors derive from a man aged 25-45 years in good health.

The gene calls are TRBV4-2 and TRBJ2-3; D gene ambiguous. In germline, CDR1 is LGHNA, CDR2 YNFKEQ. The CDR3 sequence is 16 residues long. V was shortened by 4 bases and J by 1 base, with 15 bases between the two germline ends. The CDR3 DNA reads TGTGCCAGCAGCCCCAGAGCGAGAGAGGGCACAGATACGCAGTATTTT. Protein: CASSPRAREGTDTQYF.

This clone occurred once. This chain uses TRBV28 with TRBJ2-2, with D possibly matching TRBD1 (6 bases). The CDR3 is 15 residues long. From germline, CDR1 is MDHEN and CDR2 SYDVKM. V was trimmed by 2 bases and J by 2 bases, leaving 9 bases between them. The CDR3: CASSLHRVNTGELFF. The CDR3 DNA reads as TGTGCCAGCAGTTTACACAGGGTAAACACCGGGGAGCTGTTTTTT.

The CDR3 here is CASTPGDSREGREQYF. CDR3 bases: TGTGCCAGCACCCCGGGAGACTCGCGGGAGGGCCGCGAGCAGTACTTC. This sequence joins TRBV9 and TRBJ2-7; 9 bases align to TRBD2. Unmatched junction bases numbered 16, after V lost 6 bases and J lost 6 bases. Germline assignment: CDR1 SGDLS and CDR2 YYNGEE. The CDR3 is 16 residues long.

V usage is TRBV7-2 and J usage is TRBJ2-3, with D perhaps TRBD1 or TRBD2 (6 bases each). Germline-derived CDR1 and CDR2 are SGHTA and FQGNSA. The CDR3 covers 13 residues. The germline V and J ends were trimmed by 4 bases and 10 bases, with 15 bases remaining between them. The chain's CDR3 is CASSSRGGQAQYF. In nucleotides, the CDR3 is TGTGCCAGCAGCTCCCGAGGGGGGCAGGCGCAGTATTTT. Drawing the rest from reference TRBV7-2 and TRBJ2-3, the complete variable domain is GAGVSQSPSNKVTEKGKDVELRCDPISGHTALYWYRQSLGQGLEFLIYFQGNSAPDKSGLPSDRFSAERTGGSVSTLTIQRTQQEDSAVYLCASSSRGGQAQYFGPGTRLTVL.

The chain carries TRBV14 and TRBJ1-3, with D unclear. CDR1 is SGHDN and CDR2 is FVKESK in the germline V gene. The CDR3 loop spans 12 amino acids. V lost 2 bases and J lost 6, with 5 bases in between. CDR3 sequence (DNA): TGTGCCAGCAGCCAACAAATAAACACCATATATTTT. Protein product: CASSQQINTIYF.

V gene TRBV7-9 combines with J gene TRBJ2-1; TRBD2 might be the D (6 bases). The CDR3 is 15 amino acids. Trimming took 2 bases from V and 0 from J, leaving 8 bases between them. Per the germline V gene, CDR1 is SEHNR and CDR2 is FQNEAQ (reference sequence). The CDR3 DNA reads TGTGCCAGCAGCTTATACGGGGGCTCCTACAATGAGCAGTTCTTC. Amino acid sequence: CASSLYGGSYNEQFF.

The chain uses TRBV2 and TRBJ2-1; D possibly uses TRBD1 or TRBD2 (5 bases each). The CDR3 is made up of 15 amino acids. Germline CDR1 is SNHLY and CDR2 is FYNNEI. V lost 1 base to trimming and J lost 1 base, with 8 bases between them. The CDR3 coding sequence is TGTGCCAGCAGTGAAGTGGGACGATCCTACAATGAGCAGTTCTTC. Translation: CASSEVGRSYNEQFF.

V and J are TRBV28 and TRBJ1-5; D is perhaps TRBD1 (5 bases). Per the germline V gene, CDR1 is MDHEN and CDR2 is SYDVKM. This CDR3 is 12 amino acids long. The germline V and J ends were trimmed by 7 bases and 7 bases, with 11 bases remaining between them. CDR3 protein: CASTHRSQPQHF. The CDR3 DNA reads TGTGCCAGCACACACAGGAGCCAGCCCCAGCATTTT.

The rearrangement joins TRBV5-8 to TRBJ1-1; weak D call: TRBD1 (5 bases). The CDR3 extends over 15 amino acids. Trimming cost V 0 bases and J 1 base, with 10 bases left between them. Per the germline V gene, CDR1 is SGHTS and CDR2 is YDEGEE. CDR3 residues: CASSLGGAGNTEAFF. The CDR3 DNA sequence: TGTGCCAGCAGCTTGGGAGGGGCTGGGAACACTGAAGCTTTCTTT.

This chain joins TRBV5-6 and TRBJ2-7; 7 bases align to TRBD1. Looked up from germline, CDR1 is SGHDT and CDR2 is YYEEEE. Trimming took 5 bases from V and 6 from J; bases not matched to a gene: 14. The CDR3 covers 15 residues. The DNA of the CDR3 is TGTGCCAGCAGTAGACGGTGGGACAGCCAGAGCGAGCAGTACTTC. Amino acid sequence: CASSRRWDSQSEQYF.

The chain couples TRBV11-3 to TRBJ2-2; no firm D call. CDR1 and CDR2 (germline): SGHNT, YENEEA. The CDR3 contains 14 residues. V lost 4 bases and J 6 bases, leaving 12 bases between the germline ends. CDR3 in DNA: TGTGCCAGCAGCTCAACCATTCGGGCCGGGGAGCTGTTTTTT. Its protein product is CASSSTIRAGELFF.

The chain combines TRBV7-2 with TRBJ2-4; D gene unclear. The V and J ends lost 1 base and 4 bases respectively, with 11 bases between them. Germline loops: CDR1 SGHTA, CDR2 FQGNSA. This CDR3 is 15 amino acids long. CDR3 region: CASSLEPDGKNIQYF. The CDR3 DNA follows: TGTGCCAGCAGCTTAGAACCGGACGGAAAAAACATTCAGTACTTC.